A single sample is the source of the 6 T cell receptor beta chains below, sequenced in a study of OX40 agonist ivuxolimab in advanced cancers. Using immunoSEQ multiplex PCR, the repertoire was profiled, and TCRdb retains in-frame clones only, with some absent. This sample has approximately 99,000 clones, with approximately 87% found just once. Here the sequenced sample was CD4+ or CD8+ T cells sorted from blood, taken in a trial of the OX40 agonist ivuxolimab. Every receptor here comes from an adult with an advanced solid tumor such as melanoma, head and neck, liver or kidney cancer.

The rearrangement uses TRBV19 and TRBJ1-5, with 8 nucleotides matching TRBD1. V lost 4 bases, J lost 7 bases, and 6 bases stayed unmatched. The CDR3 runs 14 residues. Germline V lookup: CDR1 LNHDA, CDR2 SQIVND (reference sequence). Written as DNA, the CDR3 is TGTGCCAGTAGTACCCAGGGGGCACGGCAGCCCCAGCATTTT. Its translation: CASSTQGARQPQHF.

This chain uses TRBV7-6 with TRBJ2-2, with no clear D. V lost 4 bases to trimming and J lost 5 bases, with 5 bases between them. The germline V gene has CDR1 SGHVS and CDR2 FNYEAQ. There are 12 residues in the CDR3. The CDR3 DNA is TGTGCCAGCAGCTCGTCAACCGGGGAGCTGTTTTTT. As protein: CASSSSTGELFF. Variable domain in full (rest from reference TRBV7-6 and TRBJ2-2): GAGVSQSPRYKVTKRGQDVALRCDPISGHVSLYWYRQALGQGPEFLTYFNYEAQQDKSGLPNDRFSAERPEGSISTLTIQRTEQRDSAMYRCASSSSTGELFFGEGSRLTVL.

V is TRBV5-5 and J is TRBJ2-7; D uncertain. Per the germline V gene, CDR1 is SGHKS and CDR2 is YYEKEE (reference sequence). V dropped 0 bases and J dropped 0 bases, with 10 bases sitting between them. There are 15 residues in the CDR3. The CDR3 DNA reads TGTGCCAGCAGCTTGGGAGTTCCTAGCTCCTACGAGCAGTACTTC. Amino acids: CASSLGVPSSYEQYF.

This clone was picked up one time. The J gene is TRBJ1-2, the V gene TRBV11-3; a weak D match, TRBD1 (6 bases). The CDR3 totals 15 residues. Germline assignment: CDR1 SGHNT and CDR2 YENEEA. The V gene lost 0 bases and the J gene lost 6 bases, with 14 bases spanning the gap. The CDR3 coding sequence is TGTGCCAGCAGCTTAGATCCCCGGACAGAAGATGGCTACACCTTC. This codes for CASSLDPRTEDGYTF.

This sequence joins TRBV30 and TRBJ2-1; D is possibly TRBD2 (6 bases). The CDR3 covers 13 residues. V was shortened by 5 bases and J by 4 bases, with 12 bases between the two germline ends. Looked up from germline, CDR1 is GTSNPN and CDR2 is SVGIG (reference sequence). Here the CDR3 reads CAWVRDSYNEQFF. Written as DNA, the CDR3 is TGTGCCTGGGTCCGGGACTCTTACAATGAGCAGTTCTTC.

This clone showed up just once. This sequence joins TRBV5-6 and TRBJ1-1; possible D gene TRBD1, 5 bases. Germline-derived CDR1 and CDR2 are SGHDT and YYEEEE. Trimming cost V 2 bases and J 0 bases, with 11 bases left between them. CDR3 length: 15 residues. CDR3 region: CASSFRQTMNTEAFF. CDR3 sequence (DNA): TGTGCCAGCAGCTTTCGACAGACTATGAACACTGAAGCTTTCTTT.